Listed below are T cell receptor beta chains from one sample, sequenced in a study of blood T cell repertoires in COVID-19. The data were produced by immunoSEQ multiplex PCR, yet TCRdb's version contains in-frame clones alone and is incomplete. The table has 210,000 or so clones, roughly nine tenths seen once. Sequenced: peripheral blood. The source is a man aged 30-40 years with acute or convalescent COVID-19. Each CDR3 is given with its conserved first and last residue. A D gene is named only where the DNA matches it firmly. Only part of the rows carry a size: once, few, many, or a class if the clone is expanded.

size,D,J,V,CDR3,DNA
.,.,TRBJ1-1,TRBV6-4,CASSAQGIGGTEAFF,TGTGCCAGCAGTGCCCAGGGGATCGGTGGAACTGAAGCTTTCTTT
.,TRBD1,TRBJ2-2,TRBV18,CASSDRANTGELFF,TGTGCCAGCTCGGACAGGGCGAACACCGGGGAGCTGTTTTTT
.,TRBD1,TRBJ1-5,TRBV5-1,CASSLGGTDQPQHF,TGCGCCAGCAGCTTGGGGGGGACAGATCAGCCCCAGCATTTT
.,.,TRBJ1-4,TRBV25-1,CASSEYGQGREKLFF,TGTGCCAGCAGTGAATATGGGCAGGGCCGGGAAAAACTGTTTTTT
.,.,TRBJ1-3,TRBV18,CASSPQGSGNTIYF,TGTGCCAGCTCACCCCAGGGGAGTGGAAACACCATATATTTT
.,TRBD1,TRBJ2-1,TRBV15,CATSPEGGTGRNEQFF,TGTGCCACCAGCCCAGAAGGCGGGACAGGGCGGAATGAGCAGTTCTTC
once,TRBD1,TRBJ1-5,TRBV15,CATSRDRSTYSNQPQHF,TGTGCCACCAGCAGGGACAGGAGCACTTATAGCAATCAGCCCCAGCATTTT
.,TRBD1,TRBJ2-5,TRBV24-1,CATSDRGYQETQYF,TGTGCCACCAGCGACAGGGGGTATCAAGAGACCCAGTACTTC
.,.,TRBJ2-3,TRBV5-1,CASRSWKTSTDTQYF,TGCGCCAGCAGGTCGTGGAAGACTAGCACAGATACGCAGTATTTT
.,TRBD2,TRBJ2-1,TRBV7-3,CASSLGLALSDEQFF,TGTGCCAGCAGCTTAGGACTAGCCCTTTCCGATGAGCAGTTCTTC
once,TRBD2,TRBJ2-1,TRBV6-5,CASSQGLAGYNEQFF,TGTGCCAGCAGCCAAGGACTAGCGGGATACAATGAGCAGTTCTTC
.,TRBD2,TRBJ2-7,TRBV3-1/TRBV3-2,CASRPGLAGAGYEQYF,TGTGCCAGCAGGCCGGGACTAGCGGGAGCGGGGTACGAGCAGTACTTC
once,.,TRBJ2-1,TRBV4-2,CASSQAGTQSYNEQFF,TGTGCCAGCAGCCAGGCCGGGACTCAGTCCTACAATGAGCAGTTCTTC
.,TRBD1,TRBJ1-1,TRBV4-1,CASSQGLDRVNTEAFF,TGCGCCAGCAGCCAAGGATTGGACAGGGTGAACACTGAAGCTTTCTTT
.,.,TRBJ2-7,TRBV5-1,CASSLDVENNYEQYF,TGCGCCAGCAGCTTGGATGTAGAAAATAACTACGAGCAGTACTTC
.,.,TRBJ2-5,TRBV7-2,CASSLRSWGGPKETQYF,TGTGCCAGCAGCTTAAGGTCGTGGGGGGGCCCTAAAGAGACCCAGTACTTC
.,.,TRBJ1-2,TRBV19,CASSIGRYGYTF,TGTGCCAGTAGTATAGGGCGGTATGGCTACACCTTC
.,.,TRBJ2-7,TRBV29-1,CSVAKRAAYEQYF,TGCAGCGTCGCAAAGCGGGCCGCCTACGAGCAGTACTTC
few,TRBD2,TRBJ2-3,TRBV5-4,CASSSLGTSGSTDTQYF,TGTGCCAGCAGCTCTTTAGGGACTAGCGGGAGCACAGATACGCAGTATTTT